These 11 T cell receptor beta chains came from one sample sequenced in a study of shared clonotypes between healthy human individuals. The repertoire was sequenced with immunoSEQ multiplex PCR; TCRdb's copy has only in-frame clones and lacks some. The sample lists approximately 500,000 clones; almost 97% were seen once. Sequenced: naive CD4+ T cells sorted from blood. Subset defined: CD45RA+ positively selected. Receptors were obtained from a woman aged 25 to 39 in good health.

The chain employs TRBV7-9 and TRBJ2-3; no reliable D call. Germline CDR1 is SEHNR and CDR2 is FQNEAQ (reference sequence). There are 12 residues in the CDR3. V lost 5 bases to trimming and J lost 0 bases, with 3 bases between them. CDR3 in amino acids: CASSQSTDTQYF. The CDR3 DNA reads TGTGCCAGCAGCCAAAGCACAGATACGCAGTATTTT.

The chain employs TRBV5-1 and TRBJ1-4, with D possibly TRBD1 on 6 matching bases. Germline values: CDR1 SGHRS, CDR2 YFSETQ. V was trimmed by 4 bases and J by 4 bases, leaving 11 bases between them. The length of the CDR3 is 14 residues. The CDR3 loop is CASSAEQGNEKLFF. The DNA of the CDR3 is TGCGCCAGCAGCGCAGAACAGGGTAATGAAAAACTGTTTTTT.

The genes are TRBV6-5 and TRBJ2-1, with 11 bases fitting TRBD2. The germline gives CDR1 MNHEY, CDR2 SVGAGI. The ends lost 8 bases at V and 2 bases at J; junction bases unmatched: 5. This CDR3 has 15 residues. The CDR3 sequence is CASQLSGRAYNEQFF. CDR3 sequence (DNA): TGTGCCAGCCAACTTAGCGGGAGGGCCTACAATGAGCAGTTCTTC.

This clone has just one count. The CDR3 loop reads CASSLGFSSYNEQFF. CDR3 nucleotide sequence: TGTGCCAGCAGCTTAGGTTTCAGCTCCTACAATGAGCAGTTCTTC. V usage is TRBV7-6 and J usage is TRBJ2-1; D remains ambiguous. The CDR3 is 15 amino acids. V was cut by 1 base and J by 0 bases, with 7 bases left in between. Germline CDR1 reads SGHVS; CDR2 reads FNYEAQ.

The chain carries TRBV10-2 and TRBJ1-1; possibly TRBD1 for D (5 bases). CDR1 is WSHSY, CDR2 SAAADI, per germline. This CDR3 has 13 residues. The V end was cut by 4 bases, the J end by 4 bases, with 10 bases between. The CDR3 spells CASSVRGGTEAFF. The CDR3 nucleotides are TGCGCCAGCAGTGTCCGGGGGGGCACTGAAGCTTTCTTT.

The V and J genes are TRBV18 and TRBJ2-1; weak D call: TRBD2 (6 bases). Trimming took off 3 bases at V and 6 bases at J, with 12 bases between the two ends. The CDR3 has 14 residues. CDR1 is KGHSH and CDR2 is LQKENI in the germline V gene. CDR3 sequence (DNA): TGTGCCAGCTCACCTATAATGACTAGCAATGAGCAGTTCTTC. Translation gives CASSPIMTSNEQFF.

The chain recombines TRBV28 with TRBJ2-3; D not resolved. V was cut by 5 bases and J by 2 bases, with 8 bases left in between. The CDR3 totals 13 residues. The germline gives CDR1 MDHEN, CDR2 SYDVKM. Here the CDR3 DNA reads TGTGCCAGCAGTGACTCGACCACAGATACGCAGTATTTT. Translated, it gives CASSDSTTDTQYF. Full variable domain (rest looked up from reference TRBV28 and TRBJ2-3): DVKVTQSSRYLVKRTGEKVFLECVQDMDHENMFWYRQDPGLGLRLIYFSYDVKMKEKGDIPEGYSVSREKKERFSLILESASTNQTSMYLCASSDSTTDTQYFGPGTRLTVL.

This chain joins TRBV6-1 and TRBJ1-1; D is possibly TRBD1 (5 bases). The CDR3 is made up of 15 amino acids. The V gene's germline CDR1 is MNHNS and CDR2 SASEGT. V lost 1 base and J lost 0, with 9 bases in between. The CDR3 DNA sequence: TGTGCCAGCAGTGAAGAGGGGTTAGTGAACACTGAAGCTTTCTTT. As protein: CASSEEGLVNTEAFF.

This chain uses TRBV11-2 with TRBJ2-7; D may match TRBD1 or TRBD2 (5 bases each). Trimming cost V 6 bases and J 3 bases, with 12 bases left between them. This CDR3 contains 13 residues. Germline V gives CDR1 SGHAT, CDR2 FQNNGV. As DNA, the CDR3 is TGTGCCAGCAGTCGGGACCGTCTCTACGAGCAGTACTTC. It yields the protein CASSRDRLYEQYF.

The chain is built from TRBV25-1 and TRBJ2-2, with 7 bases fitting TRBD2. After removal of 4 bases from V and 4 bases from J, the junction contained 9 bases not matched to a gene. Per germline, CDR1 MGHDK and CDR2 SYGVNS. The CDR3 extends over 16 amino acids. The CDR3 is CASSARGGSPTGELFF. The CDR3 region has the DNA TGTGCCAGCAGTGCCCGGGGCGGGAGCCCCACCGGGGAGCTGTTTTTT.

The genes are TRBV25-1 and TRBJ2-7, with a tentative D call TRBD2 (6 bases). The CDR3 contains 13 residues. V gave up 3 bases and J gave up 10 bases, with 16 bases separating them. Germline V gene sequence: CDR1 MGHDK, CDR2 SYGVNS. CDR3 residues: CASSDRRLGEQYF. The CDR3 region has the DNA TGTGCCAGCAGTGACCGCAGACTAGGCGAACAGTACTTC.